Listed here are 7 T cell receptor beta chains from one sample, sequenced in a study of beta chain features in type 1 diabetes. General observations from the study: Shortening of TCRB CDR3s, moderate but significant, appeared in all four CD4+ subsets of Type 1 diabetes patients.

Reverse transcription of all isolated RNA meant that expressed TCRB transcripts were sequenced. Sequenced by immunoSEQ multiplex PCR; TCRdb stores in-frame clones only, minus some. The data hold some 370,000 clones, with roughly a tenth observed a single time. These TCRs are of unknown antigen specificity. The sample taken for sequencing was central memory CD4+ T cells from blood. The receptors were gathered from a man aged 25-45 years with type 1 diabetes.

The rearrangement links TRBV28 to TRBJ2-1; TRBD1 or TRBD2 may be the D gene (5 bases each). CDR3 length equals 16 residues. The germline V and J ends were trimmed by 2 bases and 1 base, with 12 bases remaining between them. The germline CDR1 and CDR2 sequences are MDHEN and SYDVKM. Here the CDR3 DNA reads TGTGCCAGCAGTTTAGGGGGTAGCCCATCCTACAATGAGCAGTTCTTC. Its protein product is CASSLGGSPSYNEQFF.

The chain recombines TRBV19 with TRBJ2-1; weak D call: TRBD1 (6 bases). Germline V CDR1 and CDR2: LNHDA, SQIVND (reference sequence). There are 16 residues in the CDR3. The germline V and J ends were trimmed by 7 bases and 6 bases, with 22 bases remaining between them. CDR3 nucleotides: TGTGCCAGTATCGGCAGGGGCGCCCAGGATCCCAATGAGCAGTTCTTC. This encodes CASIGRGAQDPNEQFF.

The gene calls are TRBV5-1 and TRBJ1-1, with TRBD1 identical over 9 bases. The CDR3 covers 14 residues. V trimming: 2 bases; J trimming: 5 bases; junction bases outside the gene matches: 4. CDR1 and CDR2 from the germline V gene are SGHRS and YFSETQ. CDR3 sequence: CASSLQGALTEAFF. The DNA for the CDR3 is TGCGCCAGCAGCTTACAGGGGGCTCTGACTGAAGCTTTCTTT.

This clone appeared a few times. The V call is TRBV28, the J call TRBJ2-5, with D unclear. The CDR3 totals 14 residues. CDR1 is MDHEN, CDR2 SYDVKM, per germline. With 1 base removed from V and 2 bases from J, the gap between germline ends came to 8 bases. In nucleotides, the CDR3 is TGTGCCAGCAGTTTATATACGTTTCAAGAGACCCAGTACTTC. Translation: CASSLYTFQETQYF.

Only a few counts were recorded for this clone. CDR3 sequence reads: CASSYDRNEKLFF. The CDR3 nucleotides read TGTGCCAGCAGCTACGACAGAAATGAAAAACTGTTTTTT. This chain connects TRBV2 to TRBJ1-4; possibly TRBD1 for D (5 bases). V lost 6 bases to trimming and J lost 5 bases, with 10 bases between them. The germline V gene encodes CDR1 SNHLY and CDR2 FYNNEI. CDR3 length equals 13 residues.

In this sample, this clone turned up a few times. The genes are TRBV7-2 and TRBJ1-2; D gene unclear. Germline assignment: CDR1 SGHTA and CDR2 FQGNSA. CDR3 size: 13 residues. V was trimmed by 4 bases and J by 8 bases, leaving 14 bases between them. The CDR3 DNA reads TGTGCCAGCAGCTCCGAGGGAGGGTTAGGCTACACCTTC. Translating it yields CASSSEGGLGYTF.

This clone occurred a few times. CDR3 in DNA: TGTGCCAGCAGTTTAGGGCTAGCGGTCTACGAGCAGTACTTC. This codes for CASSLGLAVYEQYF. The chain recombines TRBV28 with TRBJ2-7; 7 nucleotides align to TRBD2. This CDR3 has 14 amino acids. V dropped 2 bases and J dropped 3; count of bases not matched to a gene: 4. Germline V lookup: CDR1 MDHEN, CDR2 SYDVKM.